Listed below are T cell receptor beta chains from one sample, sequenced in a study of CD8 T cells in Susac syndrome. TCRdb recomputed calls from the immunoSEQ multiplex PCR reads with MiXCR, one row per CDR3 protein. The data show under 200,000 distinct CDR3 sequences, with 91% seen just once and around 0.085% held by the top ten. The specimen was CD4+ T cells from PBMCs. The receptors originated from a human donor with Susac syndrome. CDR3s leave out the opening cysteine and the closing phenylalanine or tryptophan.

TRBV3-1	ASGESGRAYEQY
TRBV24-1	ATSVVASGRGSGEQF
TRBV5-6	ASSLRGSSNQPQH
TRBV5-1	ASRKDTEAF
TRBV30	AWSVGQGARRGAF
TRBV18	ASSTTPGLLEAF
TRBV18	ASSPRGTSSYNEQF
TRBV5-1	ASSLYGTSGPNEQF
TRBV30	AWSQTVWGNQPQH
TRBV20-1	SASPGSSGNTIY
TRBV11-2	ASSATGGYSYEQY
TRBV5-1	ASSLVGQGISYEQY
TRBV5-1	ASSLGAGGPYTQY
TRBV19	ASRNRATNEKLF
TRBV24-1	ATSGRQETQY
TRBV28	ASGASGSHNEQF
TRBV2	ASSETFNNSPLH
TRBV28	ASSPGQGAYGYT
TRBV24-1	ATSPRGALGTEAF
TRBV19	ASSNSQTYEQY
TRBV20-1	SASSDTTYEQY
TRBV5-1	ASSLAGLISNEQF
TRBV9	ASSPSLAGGHGGELF
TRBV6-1	ASRGAGGAPYEQY
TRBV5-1	ASSLESGGTLNTEAF
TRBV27	ASSLPPGLANEQF
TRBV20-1	SARDGPNYGYT
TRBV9	ASSTRRGVPNYGYT
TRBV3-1	ASRQGKATEAF
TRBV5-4	ASSLTGVNTGELF
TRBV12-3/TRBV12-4	ASRTGLVQETQY
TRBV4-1	ASSQIPGVNQPQH
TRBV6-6	ASSWNRGEKLF
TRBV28	ASSLSGAYSNQPQH
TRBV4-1	ASSPPDRPLYGYT
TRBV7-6	ASSPGTSGSIAYEQY
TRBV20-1	SGGYSFYEQY
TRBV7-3	ASSAQGADTEAF
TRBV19	ASRSETGAAEQY
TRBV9	ASSDEKLGTAKYYKNQPQH
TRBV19	ASGQGYYNYGYT
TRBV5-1	ASSLGQIPNYGYT
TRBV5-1	ASSAMGQPNTEAF
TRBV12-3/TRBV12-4	ASSQSTAPYGYT
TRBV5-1	ASSAAVLAGGPETQY
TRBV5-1	ASSSMGTVSGNTIY
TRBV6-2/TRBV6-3	ASNPRQVSYEQY
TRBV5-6	ASSSRTGSTEAF
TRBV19	ASSIGGPGTDTQY
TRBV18	ASSQEIAKNIQY
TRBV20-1	SARVAASYEQY
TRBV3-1	ASSQAGFGNQPQH
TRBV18	ASRGQTPSYEQY
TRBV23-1	ASSHGVLNTEAF
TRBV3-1	ASSQATGSDTQY
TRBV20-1	SADDRSGGYT
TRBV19	ASSRDRENYGYT
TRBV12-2	ASRSKPYEQY
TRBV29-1	SVEEGRDRYGYT
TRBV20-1	SAAWGTEAF